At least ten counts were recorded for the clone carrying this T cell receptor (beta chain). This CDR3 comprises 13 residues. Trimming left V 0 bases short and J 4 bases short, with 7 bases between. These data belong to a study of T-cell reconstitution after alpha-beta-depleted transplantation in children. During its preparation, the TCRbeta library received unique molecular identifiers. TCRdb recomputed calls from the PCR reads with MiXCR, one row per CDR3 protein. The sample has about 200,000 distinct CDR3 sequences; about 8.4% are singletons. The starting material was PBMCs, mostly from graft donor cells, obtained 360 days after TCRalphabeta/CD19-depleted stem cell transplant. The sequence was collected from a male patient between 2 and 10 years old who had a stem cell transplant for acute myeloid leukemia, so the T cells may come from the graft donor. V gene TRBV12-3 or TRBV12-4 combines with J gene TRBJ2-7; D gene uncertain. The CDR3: CASSLAFMYEQYF. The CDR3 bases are TGTGCCAGCAGTTTAGCGTTTATGTACGAGCAGTACTTC.